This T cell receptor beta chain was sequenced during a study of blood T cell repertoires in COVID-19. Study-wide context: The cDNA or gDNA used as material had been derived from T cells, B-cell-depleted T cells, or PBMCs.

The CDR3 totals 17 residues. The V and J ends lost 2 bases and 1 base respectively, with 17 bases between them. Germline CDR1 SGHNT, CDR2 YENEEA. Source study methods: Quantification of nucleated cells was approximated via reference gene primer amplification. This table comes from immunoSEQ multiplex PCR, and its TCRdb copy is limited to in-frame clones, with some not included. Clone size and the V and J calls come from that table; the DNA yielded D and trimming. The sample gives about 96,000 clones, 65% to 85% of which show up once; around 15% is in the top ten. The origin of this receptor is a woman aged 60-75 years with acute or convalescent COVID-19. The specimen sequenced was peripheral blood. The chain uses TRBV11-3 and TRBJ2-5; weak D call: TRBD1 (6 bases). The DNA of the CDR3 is TGTGCCAGCAGCTTATTGTTCTCCCGGACAGCCCAAGAGACCCAGTACTTC. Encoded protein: CASSLLFSRTAQETQYF.